The next 10 T cell receptor beta chains were all read from a single sample in a study of T-cell memory formation after mild COVID-19. TCRdb independently ran MiXCR on the 5' RACE reads; one entry per CDR3 protein. The sample includes almost 250,000 distinct CDR3 sequences, roughly 15% of them seen just once. The sample comprised PBMCs or a T cell subset sorted from them (not recorded which). The receptors here all came from an adult woman who had mild COVID-19 (a few samples of this study predate the infection). Cell type and time point are not known.

This sequence joins TRBV9 and TRBJ2-3; 8 positions agree with TRBD1. CDR3 length equals 15 residues. Unmatched junction bases numbered 8, after V lost 3 bases and J lost 5 bases. Germline loops: CDR1 SGDLS, CDR2 YYNGEE. The CDR3 loop is CASSGGQEGLDTQYF. DNA for the CDR3: TGTGCCAGCAGCGGGGGACAGGAAGGTCTAGATACGCAGTATTTT.

In this sample, this clonotype turned up a few times. The CDR3 nucleotides read TGCAGTGCGCCTCCGCCGGGACAGGGGGAGAAACTGTTTTTT. As protein: CSAPPPGQGEKLFF. This rearrangement joins TRBV20-1 to TRBJ1-4, with TRBD1 matching over 11 bases. The V gene's germline CDR1 is DFQATT and CDR2 SNEGSKA (reference sequence). Trimming took 6 bases from V and 11 from J; bases not matched to a gene: 11. The CDR3 loop spans 14 amino acids.

The chain uses TRBV2 and TRBJ2-3, with no clear D. The CDR3 spans 14 residues. In germline, CDR1 is SNHLY, CDR2 FYNNEI. With 4 bases removed from V and 4 bases from J, the gap between germline ends came to 12 bases. The chain's CDR3 is CASSALLRSDTQYF. The CDR3 DNA sequence: TGTGCCAGCAGTGCTCTTCTCAGGTCAGATACGCAGTATTTT. Combining the CDR3 with reference TRBV2 and TRBJ2-3 gives the whole variable domain EPEVTQTPSHQVTQMGQEVILRCVPISNHLYFYWYRQILGQKVEFLVSFYNNEISEKSEIFDDQFSVERPDGSNFTLKIRSTKLEDSAMYFCASSALLRSDTQYFGPGTRLTVL.

This clonotype came up many times. The V call is TRBV5-1, the J call TRBJ2-1; 11 bases are shared with TRBD2. V lost 1 base, J lost 0 bases, and 6 bases stayed unmatched. The CDR3 spans 18 residues. Germline V gives CDR1 SGHRS, CDR2 YFSETQ. DNA for the CDR3: TGCGCCAGCAGCTTGTGGCTAGCGGGGGGTTCCTCCTACAATGAGCAGTTCTTC. The encoded protein is CASSLWLAGGSSYNEQFF.

J is TRBJ2-5 and V is TRBV11-2; D unresolved. Germline CDR1 is SGHAT and CDR2 is FQNNGV. CDR3 length: 13 amino acids. V lost 0 bases, J lost 3 bases, and 5 bases lay in between. The CDR3 reads CASSLDLKETQYF. The DNA of the CDR3 is TGTGCCAGCAGCTTAGACCTCAAAGAGACCCAGTACTTC.

V gene TRBV2 combines with J gene TRBJ1-5, with 9 bases aligning to TRBD1. The germline V gene encodes CDR1 SNHLY and CDR2 FYNNEI. The CDR3 is 17 residues long. V lost 3 bases to trimming and J lost 3 bases; unmatched junction nucleotides: 9. The CDR3 region is CASSDYRGHDINQPQHF. In DNA, the CDR3 is TGTGCCAGCAGTGACTACAGGGGGCATGATATCAATCAGCCCCAGCATTTT. Supplemented by reference TRBV2 and TRBJ1-5, the full variable domain reads EPEVTQTPSHQVTQMGQEVILRCVPISNHLYFYWYRQILGQKVEFLVSFYNNEISEKSEIFDDQFSVERPDGSNFTLKIRSTKLEDSAMYFCASSDYRGHDINQPQHFGDGTRLSIL.

This clonotype was detected only a few times. The chain uses TRBV4-3 and TRBJ2-2, with D possibly being TRBD1 (5 bases). CDR1 and CDR2 from the germline V gene are LGHNA and YSLEER. This CDR3 has 15 amino acids. Trimming left V 3 bases short and J 7 bases short, with 15 bases between. CDR3 region: CASSQETQGGGELFF. CDR3 in DNA: TGCGCCAGCAGCCAGGAGACCCAGGGCGGCGGGGAGCTGTTTTTT.

This clonotype was picked up a small number of times. The chain uses TRBV7-2 and TRBJ2-1; maybe TRBD1 (6 bases). Trimming removed 2 bases at V and 7 bases at J, with 15 bases between. The CDR3 is 15 amino acids. CDR1 SGHTA and CDR2 FQGNSA come from the germline V gene. This CDR3 is CASSLLQGRRNEQFF. The DNA for the CDR3 is TGTGCCAGCAGCTTACTACAGGGTAGGCGGAATGAGCAGTTCTTC.

Note on this clonotype: At one of its ends the junction is not consistent with the germline gene, which may arise from a read error. The gene calls are TRBV7-9 and TRBJ1-4, with 8 nucleotides matching TRBD1. Germline loops: CDR1 SEHNR, CDR2 FQNEAQ (reference sequence). The CDR3 runs 15 residues. The CDR3: CASRLGPGGDEKLFF. The CDR3 region has the DNA TGTGCCAGCAGGTTAGGCCCAGGGGGCGATGAAAAACTGTTTTTT.

This clonotype was seen many times. The chain recombines TRBV29-1 with TRBJ2-5, with 7 bases aligning to TRBD2. Germline CDR1 reads SQVTM; CDR2 reads ANQGSEA. With V trimmed by 6 bases and J by 0 bases, 7 bases remained unmatched. The CDR3 extends over 14 amino acids. CDR3 loop: CSVVPGLHQETQYF. In DNA, the CDR3 is TGCAGCGTCGTTCCGGGACTACACCAAGAGACCCAGTACTTC. The whole variable domain, remainder taken from reference TRBV29-1 and TRBJ2-5, is SAVISQKPSRDICQRGTSLTIQCQVDSQVTMMFWYRQQPGQSLTLIATANQGSEATYESGFVIDKFPISRPNLTFSTLTVSNMSPEDSSIYLCSVVPGLHQETQYFGPGTRLLVL.